The present T cell receptor beta chain was sequenced within a study of T cell responses to AZD1222 COVID-19 vaccine. Study results and caveats: Spike regions recognized by vaccine-associated CD4 TCRs spanned the protein, led by 160-218 and 743-854. Repertoires were sampled only after the peak T cell response. Seropositivity was recorded at baseline in only a handful of AZD1222 recipients. Unmutated regions of variants are reportedly targeted by nearly half of spike-specific TCRs.

A note on this clone: Its antigen is undetermined.

Germline V gene sequence: CDR1 GTSNPN, CDR2 SVGIG (reference sequence). This CDR3 comprises 13 residues. With 5 bases clipped from V and 5 bases from J, the junction kept 3 bases outside the gene matches. The data were produced by immunoSEQ multiplex PCR, yet TCRdb's version contains in-frame clones alone and is incomplete. The repertoire holds more than 95,000 clones, 91% seen once, with roughly 44% in the top ten. The source is an adult in good health. The source material was peripheral blood, sampled on day 0 of AZD1222 vaccination. This rearrangement joins TRBV30 to TRBJ1-6; 7 nucleotides match TRBD1. CDR3 in DNA: TGTGCCTGGTCGGGACAGAATAATTCACCCCTCCACTTT. Encoded protein: CAWSGQNNSPLHF.